This paragraph reports one TCR beta chain. Germline V lookup: CDR1 SGHRS, CDR2 YFSETQ. The CDR3 has 14 amino acids. V dropped 0 bases and J dropped 5 bases, with 9 bases sitting between them. Method: immunoSEQ multiplex PCR; TCRdb's copy keeps in-frame clones and lacks some. The sample has fewer than 85,000 clones; about nine tenths are singletons. The entry originates in a study of siplizumab effects on memory and regulatory T cells. This chain links TRBV5-1 with TRBJ2-1; D remains unclear. The clonotype was recovered from a human donor in good health. Input material: Tregs sorted from blood. The CDR3 here is CASSLVALDNEQFF. In DNA form, the CDR3 reads TGCGCCAGCAGCTTGGTGGCTCTAGACAATGAGCAGTTCTTC.